This TCR beta chain is drawn from a study of OX40 agonist ivuxolimab in advanced cancers. Germline V gene data show CDR1 as SNHLY and CDR2 as FYNNEI. This CDR3 is built from 14 residues. The germline V and J ends were trimmed by 5 bases and 4 bases, with 11 bases remaining between them. Libraries were prepared by immunoSEQ multiplex PCR; TCRdb keeps only in-frame clonotypes and omits some of them. In the table there are 75,000 to 95,000 clones, 70% to 85% of which are singletons. The sample in question was CD4+ or CD8+ T cells sorted from blood, obtained in a trial of the OX40 agonist ivuxolimab. The chain links TRBV2 to TRBJ2-2; D perhaps matches TRBD1 (6 bases). The TCR originated in an adult with an advanced solid tumor such as melanoma, head and neck, liver or kidney cancer. In DNA, the CDR3 is TGTGCCAGCAGTAAACAGGGCACCACCGGGGAGCTGTTTTTT. This encodes CASSKQGTTGELFF. The variable domain in full, with the rest retrieved from reference TRBV2 and TRBJ2-2, is EPEVTQTPSHQVTQMGQEVILRCVPISNHLYFYWYRQILGQKVEFLVSFYNNEISEKSEIFDDQFSVERPDGSNFTLKIRSTKLEDSAMYFCASSKQGTTGELFFGEGSRLTVL.